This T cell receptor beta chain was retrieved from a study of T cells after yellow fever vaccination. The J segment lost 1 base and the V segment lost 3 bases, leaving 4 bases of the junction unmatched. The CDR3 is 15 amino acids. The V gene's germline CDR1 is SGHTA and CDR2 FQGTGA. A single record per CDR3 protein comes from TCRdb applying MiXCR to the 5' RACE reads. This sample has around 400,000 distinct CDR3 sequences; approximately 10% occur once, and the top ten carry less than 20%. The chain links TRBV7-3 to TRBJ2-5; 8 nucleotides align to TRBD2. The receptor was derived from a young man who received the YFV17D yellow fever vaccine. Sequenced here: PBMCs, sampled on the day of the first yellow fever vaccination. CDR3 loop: CASSFGRALQETQYF. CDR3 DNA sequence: TGTGCCAGCAGCTTCGGGAGGGCCCTCCAAGAGACCCAGTACTTC.